This TCR beta chain was retrieved from a study of radiotherapy plus CTLA-4 blockade in lung cancer. Comments on this clone: The antigen is not known.

Some clones are missing from TCRdb's copy, which holds only in-frame ones; the method was immunoSEQ multiplex PCR. In the table there are roughly 85,000 clones, around 84% of which are singletons. Notes on the study in general: There was expansion of tumor-derived TCR clones in blood after radiotherapy plus ipilimumab.

This CDR3 spans 15 amino acids. The ends were cut back, 6 bases at V and 1 base at J, with 17 bases in the middle. Germline V lookup: CDR1 SGHDT, CDR2 YYEEEE. Sequenced here: peripheral blood, sampled from a patient treated with radiotherapy plus ipilimumab. The V gene is TRBV5-6, the J gene TRBJ2-7; D uncertain. The receptor was isolated from a human donor with non-small cell lung cancer that progressed on radiotherapy plus ipilimumab. This chain's CDR3 is CASTYSRVRSYEQYF. As DNA, the CDR3 is TGTGCCAGCACTTACTCCCGGGTCAGGTCCTACGAGCAGTACTTC.